These 20 T cell receptor beta chains came from one sample sequenced in a study of cytomegalovirus exposure and HLA in healthy donors. This PCR relied on a set of 60 Vbeta primers and 13 Jbeta primers. Repertoires were generated with immunoSEQ multiplex PCR, while TCRdb's copy carries only in-frame clones and drops some. The sample has over 100,000 clones. Sequenced material: PBMCs. Every receptor here comes from a man younger than 40 in good health and CMV-seronegative.

The genes are TRBV2 and TRBJ2-3; D is undetermined. CDR3 length equals 12 residues. V gave up 6 bases and J gave up 10 bases, with 14 bases separating them. The germline CDR1 and CDR2 sequences are SNHLY and FYNNEI. CDR3 coding DNA: TGTGCCAGCAGACCAACCTTGGCCCCGCAGTATTTT. Translated: CASRPTLAPQYF.

The V call is TRBV4-1, the J call TRBJ2-1, with D tentatively TRBD1 (6 bases). From germline, CDR1 is MGHRA and CDR2 YSYEKL. The CDR3 has 12 residues. V was trimmed by 0 bases and J by 9 bases, leaving 6 bases between them. The CDR3 coding sequence is TGCGCCAGCAGCCAAGAGGGGGCTGAGCAGTTCTTC. Its protein product is CASSQEGAEQFF.

The chain has TRBV7-3 and TRBJ2-2; 8 bases map to TRBD2. Germline V gene lookup returns CDR1 SGHTA and CDR2 FQGTGA. V shed 5 bases and J 5 bases; nucleotides not matched to a gene: 1. This CDR3 comprises 13 residues. CDR3 sequence reads: CASSPGGTGELFF. CDR3 sequence (DNA): TGTGCCAGCAGCCCGGGGGGGACCGGGGAGCTGTTTTTT.

The V gene is TRBV5-4, the J gene TRBJ1-2; TRBD1 might be the D (5 bases). This CDR3 spans 16 amino acids. Per germline, CDR1 SGHNT and CDR2 YYREEE (reference sequence). Trimming cost V 0 bases and J 0 bases, with 12 bases left between them. In nucleotides, the CDR3 is TGTGCCAGCAGCTTGGGTGGTCAGGGATCTAACTATGGCTACACCTTC. It translates to CASSLGGQGSNYGYTF.

The chain recombines TRBV10-3 with TRBJ1-5; D may be TRBD1 (5 bases). The V gene's germline CDR1 is ENHRY and CDR2 SYGVKD. V shed 0 bases and J shed 4 bases, with 10 bases lying between them. This CDR3 comprises 15 residues. The DNA for the CDR3 is TGTGCCATCAGTGAGTCGATGCCAGGGAATCAGCCCCAGCATTTT. Its protein is CAISESMPGNQPQHF.

This chain uses TRBV7-8 with TRBJ2-7; TRBD1 agrees at 9 bases. The ends lost 5 bases at V and 0 bases at J; junction bases unmatched: 5. The germline V gene encodes CDR1 SGHVS and CDR2 FQNEAQ. This CDR3 has 15 residues. The CDR3 sequence: CASSQGTGFSYEQYF. The CDR3 DNA reads TGTGCCAGCAGCCAAGGGACAGGGTTCTCCTACGAGCAGTACTTC.

V and J are TRBV5-1 and TRBJ1-2; TRBD1 matches at 11 bases. The germline V gene encodes CDR1 SGHRS and CDR2 YFSETQ. Germline trimming cut 8 bases from V and 0 bases from J; bases unmatched to any gene: 9. The CDR3 extends over 16 amino acids. This CDR3 is CASTDRGPTANYGYTF. The CDR3 region has the DNA TGCGCCAGTACGGACAGGGGGCCTACTGCTAACTATGGCTACACCTTC.

The V and J genes are TRBV5-6 and TRBJ2-1; D is perhaps TRBD2 (8 bases). V gave up 6 bases and J gave up 4 bases, with 17 bases separating them. Germline V gene data show CDR1 as SGHDT and CDR2 as YYEEEE. CDR3 length: 15 residues. CDR3: CASTRGGDRYNEQFF. In DNA, the CDR3 is TGTGCCAGCACCCGGGGGGGGGACAGATACAATGAGCAGTTCTTC.

The rearrangement links TRBV7-2 to TRBJ1-5, with 7 bases identical to TRBD1. CDR1 SGHTA and CDR2 FQGNSA come from the germline V gene. The V and J ends lost 0 bases and 5 bases, in that order; junction bases with no gene match: 10. The CDR3 runs to 17 residues. DNA of the CDR3: TGTGCCAGCAGCTTAGCAGTAACAGGGGCCCCACATCAGCCCCAGCATTTT. Its protein product is CASSLAVTGAPHQPQHF. Full variable domain (outside the CDR3, taken from reference TRBV7-2 and TRBJ1-5): GAGVSQSPSNKVTEKGKDVELRCDPISGHTALYWYRQSLGQGLEFLIYFQGNSAPDKSGLPSDRFSAERTGGSVSTLTIQRTQQEDSAVYLCASSLAVTGAPHQPQHFGDGTRLSIL.

V is TRBV5-1 and J is TRBJ2-5; 7 nucleotides match TRBD2. The V segment lost 1 base and the J segment 0 bases; nucleotides outside the gene matches: 3. This CDR3 spans 15 amino acids. Germline V lookup: CDR1 SGHRS, CDR2 YFSETQ. The CDR3 sequence: CASSLQRGHQETQYF. In DNA form, the CDR3 reads TGCGCCAGCAGCTTGCAGCGGGGTCACCAAGAGACCCAGTACTTC.

V is TRBV5-1 and J is TRBJ2-1; D is perhaps TRBD1 (6 bases). The CDR3 runs to 15 residues. The V end was cut by 3 bases, the J end by 7 bases, with 17 bases between. Germline V gene data show CDR1 as SGHRS and CDR2 as YFSETQ. The CDR3 DNA sequence: TGCGCCAGCAGCTCCACCGGGACAACGTCAAATGAGCAGTTCTTC. Amino acids: CASSSTGTTSNEQFF. Full variable domain (missing parts from reference TRBV5-1 and TRBJ2-1): KAGVTQTPRYLIKTRGQQVTLSCSPISGHRSVSWYQQTPGQGLQFLFEYFSETQRNKGNFPGRFSGRQFSNSRSEMNVSTLELGDSALYLCASSSTGTTSNEQFFGPGTRLTVL.

This chain links TRBV6-1 with TRBJ1-2; no definite D call. CDR1 is MNHNS, CDR2 SASEGT, per germline. Trimming removed 1 base at V and 4 bases at J, with 13 bases between. The CDR3 consists of 15 residues. Written as DNA, the CDR3 is TGTGCCAGCAGTGAAGGTTGGGCGGCGGGCTATGGCTACACCTTC. Translated, it gives CASSEGWAAGYGYTF.

Concerning this clone: Other DNA sequences from this sample encode an identical CDR3 as well. V usage is TRBV5-6 and J usage is TRBJ2-3; TRBD1 matches 11 bases. The ends lost 4 bases at V and 2 bases at J; junction bases unmatched: 6. The V gene's germline CDR1 is SGHDT and CDR2 YYEEEE. This CDR3 spans 16 amino acids. CDR3 in DNA: TGTGCCAGCAGCATAGGGACAGGGGGGAACACAGATACGCAGTATTTT. It codes for CASSIGTGGNTDTQYF.

J is TRBJ2-7 and V is TRBV10-1, with TRBD1 matching 10 bases. J gave up 4 bases and V 6 bases, and 9 bases lay outside the gene matches. Germline assignment: CDR1 WNHNN and CDR2 SYGVQD (reference sequence). The CDR3 runs 15 residues. The CDR3 region is CASSRCGTGEYEQYF. In DNA form, the CDR3 reads TGCGCCAGCAGCCGATGCGGGACAGGGGAATACGAGCAGTACTTC.

CDR3: CASSHRPGQGPFDGYTF. In DNA form, the CDR3 reads TGCGCCAGCAGCCATCGCCCGGGACAGGGGCCATTCGATGGCTACACCTTC. The J gene is TRBJ1-2, the V gene TRBV4-1; 10 positions match TRBD1. The CDR3 sequence is 17 residues long. Germline-derived CDR1 and CDR2 are MGHRA and YSYEKL. The ends lost 3 bases at V and 6 bases at J; junction bases unmatched: 13.

This rearrangement joins TRBV4-1 to TRBJ2-3; TRBD1 matches 9 bases. The germline V gene has CDR1 MGHRA and CDR2 YSYEKL. J was trimmed by 5 bases and V by 3 bases; bases with no gene match: 9. This CDR3 is built from 16 residues. CDR3 in amino acids: CASSQQGDRVRDTQYF. The CDR3 DNA reads as TGCGCCAGCAGCCAGCAAGGGGACAGGGTAAGAGATACGCAGTATTTT.

CDR3 sequence: CASTPDRFYGYTF. In DNA form, the CDR3 reads TGTGCCAGTACCCCGGACAGGTTCTATGGCTACACCTTC. This chain uses TRBV19 with TRBJ1-2; TRBD1 aligns across 7 bases. Germline V gene lookup returns CDR1 LNHDA and CDR2 SQIVND (reference sequence). This CDR3 has 13 residues. The trim removed 7 bases at V and 4 bases at J, leaving 6 bases unmatched.

The chain links TRBV16 to TRBJ2-7; D is unclear. V lost 0 bases, J lost 0 bases, and 6 bases lay in between. CDR3 size: 14 residues. CDR1 KGHSY and CDR2 FQNENV come from the germline V gene. For the CDR3, the DNA is TGTGCCAGCAGCCAATCTGGTAGCTCCTACGAGCAGTACTTC. Translating gives CASSQSGSSYEQYF.

The chain combines TRBV7-9 with TRBJ2-2, with TRBD1 matching over 8 bases. Germline CDR1 reads SEHNR; CDR2 reads FQNEAQ (reference sequence). The CDR3 runs to 15 residues. The trim removed 5 bases at V and 7 bases at J, leaving 9 bases unmatched. Written as DNA, the CDR3 is TGTGCCAGCAGCCTAGACAGGGGCGGCAGCGGGGAGCTGTTTTTT. Amino acids: CASSLDRGGSGELFF.

The chain combines TRBV25-1 with TRBJ1-3; a weak D match, TRBD1 (6 bases). The CDR3 sequence is 17 residues long. The germline V and J ends were trimmed by 1 base and 1 base, with 14 bases remaining between them. Germline assignment: CDR1 MGHDK and CDR2 SYGVNS. The CDR3 DNA reads TGTGCCAGCAGTGAATTGGTGGGGCAGGGGTCTGGAAACACCATATATTTT. Encoded protein: CASSELVGQGSGNTIYF.